This T cell receptor (beta chain) was identified during a study of T cell responses to AZD1222 COVID-19 vaccine. General observations from the study: Donor demographics were predominantly white British with a female majority; clonal diversity may be underestimated. Dominant CD4 TCR responses targeted spike regions 160-218 and 743-854.

There are a few counts of this clone. The antigen is unknown. Sequencing was performed with immunoSEQ multiplex PCR; in TCRdb, only in-frame clones are kept and a portion is missing. The table records 40,000 to 65,000 clones, 84% of them present only once. From germline, CDR1 is SGHNT and CDR2 YYREEE (reference sequence). V was pared by 4 bases and J by 4 bases, with 20 bases between. The CDR3 is made up of 16 amino acids. This clonotype was obtained from an adult in good health. Sample: peripheral blood, taken on day 0 of AZD1222 vaccination. The rearrangement links TRBV5-4 to TRBJ2-5, with a possible D match to TRBD2 (7 bases). CDR3 in amino acids: CASSHRASGGGETQYF. In DNA, the CDR3 is TGTGCCAGCAGCCACAGAGCTAGCGGAGGGGGAGAGACCCAGTACTTC.